Below, 18 T cell receptor beta chains from the same sample are listed, as sequenced in a study of monozygotic twins with inflammatory bowel disease. After re-calling the 5' RACE reads, TCRdb lists one entry per CDR3 protein, DNA absent. This sample's table has 150,000 or so distinct CDR3 sequences. Sequences were obtained from blood. All receptors come from a human donor with ulcerative colitis or Crohn's disease, or a healthy co-twin of an affected twin (not recorded which).

The rearrangement links TRBV18 to TRBJ2-2; TCRdb's D gene call, TRBD1, goes unchecked for lack of DNA. Per germline, CDR1 KGHSH and CDR2 LQKENI. The CDR3 consists of 15 residues. CDR3 loop: CASSPRGDDTGELFF.

The gene calls are TRBV7-2 and TRBJ2-1; TCRdb's D call of TRBD2 is untestable without DNA. The CDR3 is made up of 15 amino acids. Looked up from germline, CDR1 is SGHTA and CDR2 is FQGNSA. The CDR3 loop reads CASSVRALAYNEQFF.

This sequence joins TRBV29-1 and TRBJ2-5. The germline CDR1 and CDR2 sequences are SQVTM and ANQGSEA. CDR3 length equals 13 residues. This CDR3 reads CSVTDRYQETQYF.

The gene calls are TRBV5-1 and TRBJ2-5; the TCRdb D gene call, TRBD1, has no DNA to confirm it. The CDR3 sequence is 14 residues long. The germline V gene has CDR1 SGHRS and CDR2 YFSETQ. The CDR3 here is CASSLSGRTETQYF. Looking up the rest from reference TRBV5-1 and TRBJ2-5 gives the full variable domain: KAGVTQTPRYLIKTRGQQVTLSCSPISGHRSVSWYQQTPGQGLQFLFEYFSETQRNKGNFPGRFSGRQFSNSRSEMNVSTLELGDSALYLCASSLSGRTETQYFGPGTRLLVL.

The CDR3 loop is CASSLLRPLGAFF. The chain recombines TRBV28 with TRBJ1-1. Germline CDR1 is MDHEN and CDR2 is SYDVKM. The CDR3 loop spans 13 amino acids.

This chain joins TRBV20-1 and TRBJ2-7; absent DNA, TCRdb's TRBD2 call cannot be checked. Germline loops: CDR1 DFQATT, CDR2 SNEGSKA (reference sequence). CDR3 size: 15 residues. This CDR3 is CSASTLAGGPYEQYF.

This chain joins TRBV6-1 and TRBJ2-5; as DNA is missing, the TRBD1 call by TCRdb cannot be tested. CDR1 is MNHNS and CDR2 is SASEGT in the germline V gene. The CDR3 consists of 15 residues. The CDR3 region is CASSETRGRGETQYF.

The chain links TRBV6-5 to TRBJ1-1; TCRdb indicates TRBD1, and absent DNA this call remains unverified. The CDR3 sequence is 16 residues long. The germline CDR1 and CDR2 sequences are MNHEY and SVGAGI. The CDR3 spells CASSYLGQEGNTEAFF.

The V and J genes are TRBV28 and TRBJ2-1; the TCRdb call, TRBD2, lacks DNA for checking. The CDR3 contains 18 residues. Germline CDR1 reads MDHEN; CDR2 reads SYDVKM. The CDR3 loop reads CASSLLDVAGYESNEQFF.

The chain is built from TRBV20-1 and TRBJ2-1; TCRdb's D call of TRBD2 is untestable without DNA. Looked up from germline, CDR1 is DFQATT and CDR2 is SNEGSKA (reference sequence). This CDR3 comprises 17 residues. CDR3 protein: CSARWGSGGGAYNEQFF.

The rearrangement uses TRBV18 and TRBJ1-3; TCRdb reports TRBD1, a call that lacks DNA to check it against. Germline assignment: CDR1 KGHSH and CDR2 LQKENI. The CDR3 runs to 16 residues. CDR3 protein: CASSPVTATGGNTIYF.

The CDR3: CASTLGQSVLATYEQYF. V is TRBV11-2 and J is TRBJ2-7; the TCRdb call, TRBD1, lacks DNA for checking. Germline V gives CDR1 SGHAT, CDR2 FQNNGV. The CDR3 totals 17 residues.

The V and J genes are TRBV12-3 or TRBV12-4 and TRBJ2-2. The CDR3 runs to 13 residues. The CDR3 sequence: CASSLQVAGELFF.

The rearrangement joins TRBV5-4 to TRBJ2-2; TCRdb's D call, TRBD1, is unchecked because there is no DNA. In germline, CDR1 is SGHNT, CDR2 YYREEE (reference sequence). The CDR3 runs 14 residues. CDR3 region: CASSFSGHGGELFF.

J is TRBJ1-5 and V is TRBV18. Germline CDR1 KGHSH, CDR2 LQKENI. This CDR3 spans 15 amino acids. This CDR3 reads CASSPLGDSNQPQHF.

V gene TRBV4-2 combines with J gene TRBJ2-2; there is no DNA to check the TCRdb D call of TRBD2. Looked up from germline, CDR1 is LGHNA and CDR2 is YNFKEQ. This CDR3 is built from 17 residues. The CDR3 loop is CASSQEAAGSNTGELFF.

This chain links TRBV5-1 with TRBJ2-7; TCRdb proposes TRBD1, but this gene call is untestable without DNA. The CDR3 extends over 14 amino acids. Germline V gives CDR1 SGHRS, CDR2 YFSETQ. The CDR3 sequence is CASSSLQGANEQYF.

V and J are TRBV10-3 and TRBJ2-1; the D gene TCRdb calls, TRBD1, cannot be checked with no DNA. The CDR3 is 15 amino acids. Germline V gives CDR1 ENHRY, CDR2 SYGVKD. The CDR3 loop is CAIKFDRGGKNEQFF.